This TCR beta chain was obtained from a study of neurological immune-mediated disorders. Time point described: longitudinal time-point 1 (baseline). This CDR3 comprises 14 residues. The V and J ends lost 2 bases and 2 bases respectively, with 11 bases between them. Germline V CDR1 and CDR2: SGHDT, YYEEEE. Via MiXCR, TCRdb re-called the 5' RACE reads, giving one row per CDR3 protein. The sample contains 67,000 or so distinct CDR3 sequences, about 13% of which appear only once. V and J are TRBV5-6 and TRBJ2-7, with D unclear. The receptor was isolated from a female donor with HTLV-1-associated myelopathy (HAM/TSP). The sequencing sample was made of PBMCs. DNA of the CDR3: TGTGCCAGCAGCTTCGATACGCTGACCTACGAGCAGTACTTC. It specifies CASSFDTLTYEQYF.